This TCR beta chain was profiled in a study of T cell changes during pregnancy in multiple sclerosis. This CDR3 has 10 residues. The germline V gene has CDR1 SQVTM and CDR2 ANQGSEA. V was pared by 6 bases and J by 10 bases, with 10 bases between. Here immunoSEQ multiplex PCR was the method, and the copy in TCRdb shows in-frame clones only, minus some. This sample has roughly 80,000 clones, with 92% found just once. The sequence was obtained from a female donor with multiple sclerosis, enrolled in a pregnancy study. The sample consisted of peripheral blood, taken before pregnancy. The genes are TRBV29-1 and TRBJ2-1; no clear D. CDR3 DNA sequence: TGCAGCGTGAGCAAGAACGAGCAGTTCTTC. Its translation: CSVSKNEQFF.